The T cell receptor beta chain under discussion was sequenced for a study of brain T cells in children with intractable seizures. Clones were sequenced by immunoSEQ multiplex PCR, and TCRdb holds only the in-frame ones, with some missing. The sample contains about 340,000 clones, over 90% of which appear only once. The time point was: blood from clinic visit 5 months post-surgery; TSC patient then seizure free. Patients received at least one anti-epileptic drug before surgery. V lost 8 bases, J lost 3 bases, and 4 bases stayed unmatched. CDR3 length: 12 residues. CDR1 is GTSNPN and CDR2 is SVGIG in the germline V gene (reference sequence).

Sequences were derived from peripheral blood, sampled about 5 months after surgery. The receptor was derived from a boy in the first two years of life with tuberous sclerosis and intractable seizures. The chain employs TRBV30 and TRBJ1-2; TRBD1 agrees at 9 bases. The DNA for the CDR3 is TGTGCCAGGGACAGGGTGGACTATGGCTACACCTTC. It yields the protein CARDRVDYGYTF.